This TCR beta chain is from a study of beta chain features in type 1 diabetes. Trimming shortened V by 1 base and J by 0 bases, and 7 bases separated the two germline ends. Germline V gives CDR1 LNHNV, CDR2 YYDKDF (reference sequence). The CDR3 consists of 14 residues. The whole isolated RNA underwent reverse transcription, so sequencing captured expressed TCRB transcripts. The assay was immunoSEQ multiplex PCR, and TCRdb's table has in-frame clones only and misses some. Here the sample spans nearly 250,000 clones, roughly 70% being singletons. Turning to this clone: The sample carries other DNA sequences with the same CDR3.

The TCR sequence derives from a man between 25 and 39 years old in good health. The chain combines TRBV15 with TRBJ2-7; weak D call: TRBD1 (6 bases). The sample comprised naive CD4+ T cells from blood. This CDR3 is CATSRGGGSYEQYF. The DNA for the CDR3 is TGTGCCACCAGCAGAGGAGGGGGCTCCTACGAGCAGTACTTC.